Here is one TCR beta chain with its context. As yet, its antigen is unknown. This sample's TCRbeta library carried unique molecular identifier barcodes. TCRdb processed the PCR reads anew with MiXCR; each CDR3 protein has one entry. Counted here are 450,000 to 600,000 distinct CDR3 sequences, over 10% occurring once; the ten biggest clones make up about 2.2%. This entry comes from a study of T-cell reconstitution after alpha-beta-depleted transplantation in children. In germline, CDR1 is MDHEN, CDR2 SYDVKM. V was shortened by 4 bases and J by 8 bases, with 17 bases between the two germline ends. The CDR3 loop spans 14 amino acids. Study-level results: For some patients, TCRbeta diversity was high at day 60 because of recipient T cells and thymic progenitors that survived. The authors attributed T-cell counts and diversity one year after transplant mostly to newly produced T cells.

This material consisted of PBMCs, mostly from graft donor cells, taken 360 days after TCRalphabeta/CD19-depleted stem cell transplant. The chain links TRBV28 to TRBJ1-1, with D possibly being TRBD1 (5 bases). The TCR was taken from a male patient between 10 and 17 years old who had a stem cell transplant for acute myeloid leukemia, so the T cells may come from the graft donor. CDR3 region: CASSYPGGVLEAFF. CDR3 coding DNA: TGTGCCAGCAGTTACCCGGGGGGGGTGCTCGAAGCTTTCTTT.